This T cell receptor (beta chain) was found in a study of CD8 T cells in Susac syndrome. Random hexamers were used to reverse transcribe about 0.5 to 1 ug of RNA. Amplification of TCR beta CDR3 spanned 54 Vbeta and 13 Jbeta via immunoSEQ multiplex PCR. TCRdb reprocessed the immunoSEQ multiplex PCR reads via MiXCR and lists one record per CDR3 protein. In the table there are 120,000 to 150,000 distinct CDR3 sequences, 85% to 95% of which are singletons. The sequenced target, TCR beta, came from blood CD8+ and CD4+ T cells. While CD8+ and CD4+ T cells were isolated negatively, TEMRA cells were enriched by FACS. The TCR comes from a human donor with multiple sclerosis. The sample taken for sequencing was CD4+ T cells from PBMCs.

CDR3 DNA sequence: TGCGCCAGCAGCCAAGAAACAACCAATCAGCCCCAGCATTTT. The encoded protein is CASSQETTNQPQHF. The rearrangement links TRBV4-3 to TRBJ1-5, with D unclear. The length of the CDR3 is 14 residues. V shed 0 bases and J shed 3 bases, with 6 bases lying between them. The germline gives CDR1 LGHNA, CDR2 YSLEER.